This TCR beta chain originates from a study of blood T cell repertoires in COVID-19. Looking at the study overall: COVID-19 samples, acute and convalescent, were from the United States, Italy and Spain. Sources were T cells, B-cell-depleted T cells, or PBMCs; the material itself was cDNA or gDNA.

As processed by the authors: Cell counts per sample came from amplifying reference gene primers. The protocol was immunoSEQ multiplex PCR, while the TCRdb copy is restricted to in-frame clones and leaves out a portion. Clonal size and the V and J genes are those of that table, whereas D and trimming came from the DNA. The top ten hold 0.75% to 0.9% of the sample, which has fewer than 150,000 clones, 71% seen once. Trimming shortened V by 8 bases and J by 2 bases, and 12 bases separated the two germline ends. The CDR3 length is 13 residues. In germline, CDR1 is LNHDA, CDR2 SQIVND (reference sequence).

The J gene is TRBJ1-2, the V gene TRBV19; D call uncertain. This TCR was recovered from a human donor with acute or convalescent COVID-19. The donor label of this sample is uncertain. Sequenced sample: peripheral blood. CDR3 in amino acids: CASGSGTNYGYTF. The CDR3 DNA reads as TGTGCCAGTGGGTCAGGCACGAACTATGGCTACACCTTC.